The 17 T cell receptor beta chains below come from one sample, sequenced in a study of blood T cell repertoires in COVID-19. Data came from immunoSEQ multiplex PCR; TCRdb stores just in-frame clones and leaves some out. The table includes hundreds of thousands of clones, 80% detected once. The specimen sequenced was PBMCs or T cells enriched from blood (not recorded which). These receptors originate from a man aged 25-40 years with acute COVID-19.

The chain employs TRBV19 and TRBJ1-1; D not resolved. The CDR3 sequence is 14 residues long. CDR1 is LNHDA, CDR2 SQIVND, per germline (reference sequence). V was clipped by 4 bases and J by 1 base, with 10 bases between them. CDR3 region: CASSTVAGNTEAFF. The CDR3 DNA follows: TGTGCCAGTAGTACCGTCGCCGGGAACACTGAAGCTTTCTTT.

CDR3 bases: TGTGCCAGCAGCCAAGAGATGGGCGGGGGGCAATACTACGAGCAGTACTTC. This translates into CASSQEMGGGQYYEQYF. The chain links TRBV4-2 to TRBJ2-7; 8 nucleotides match TRBD2. This CDR3 is 17 amino acids long. J was trimmed by 3 bases and V by 0 bases; bases with no gene match: 10. Germline CDR1 is LGHNA and CDR2 is YNFKEQ.

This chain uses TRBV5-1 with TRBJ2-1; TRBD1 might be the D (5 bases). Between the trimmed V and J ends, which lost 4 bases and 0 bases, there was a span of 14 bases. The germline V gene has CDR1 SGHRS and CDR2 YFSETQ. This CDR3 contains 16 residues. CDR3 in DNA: TGCGCCAGCAGCCCTAGACAGATCCGCTCCTACAATGAGCAGTTCTTC. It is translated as CASSPRQIRSYNEQFF.

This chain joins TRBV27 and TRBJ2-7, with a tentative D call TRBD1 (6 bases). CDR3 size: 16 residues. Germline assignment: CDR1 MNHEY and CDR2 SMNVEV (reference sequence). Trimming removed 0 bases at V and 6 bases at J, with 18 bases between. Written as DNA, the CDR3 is TGTGCCAGCAGTTTATCGGCGCAGGGGCTAGCTGGCGAGCAGTACTTC. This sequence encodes CASSLSAQGLAGEQYF.

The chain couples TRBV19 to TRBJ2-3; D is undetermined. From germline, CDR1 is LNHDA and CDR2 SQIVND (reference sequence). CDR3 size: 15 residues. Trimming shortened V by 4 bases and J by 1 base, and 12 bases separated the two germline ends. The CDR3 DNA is TGTGCCAGTAGTAGGAGACCCGAGGGCACAGATACGCAGTATTTT. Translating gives CASSRRPEGTDTQYF.

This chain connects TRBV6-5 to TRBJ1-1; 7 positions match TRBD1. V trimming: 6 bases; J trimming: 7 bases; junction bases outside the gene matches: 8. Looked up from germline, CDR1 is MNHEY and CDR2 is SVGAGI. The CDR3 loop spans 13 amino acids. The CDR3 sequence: CASSHRQGGEAFF. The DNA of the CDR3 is TGTGCCAGCAGCCATCGACAGGGAGGTGAAGCTTTCTTT.

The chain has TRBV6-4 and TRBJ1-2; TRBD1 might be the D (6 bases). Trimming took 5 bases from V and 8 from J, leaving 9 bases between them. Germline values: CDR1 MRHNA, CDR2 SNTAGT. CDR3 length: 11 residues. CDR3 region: CASSSGGGYTF. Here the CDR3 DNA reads TGTGCCAGCAGTTCGGGGGGCGGCTACACCTTC.

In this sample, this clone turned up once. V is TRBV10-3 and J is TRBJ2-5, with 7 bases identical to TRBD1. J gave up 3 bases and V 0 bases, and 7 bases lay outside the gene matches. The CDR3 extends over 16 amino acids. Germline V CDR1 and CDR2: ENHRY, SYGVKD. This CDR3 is CAISESGQGVEETQYF. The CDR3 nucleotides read TGTGCCATCAGTGAGTCCGGGCAGGGGGTAGAAGAGACCCAGTACTTC.

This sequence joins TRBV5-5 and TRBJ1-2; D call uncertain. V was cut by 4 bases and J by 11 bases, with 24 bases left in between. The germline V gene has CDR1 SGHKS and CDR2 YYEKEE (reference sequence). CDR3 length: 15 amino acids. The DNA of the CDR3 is TGTGCCAGCAGCAGAGATACAGCCCGCTCTGCAATTTACACCTTC. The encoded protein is CASSRDTARSAIYTF.

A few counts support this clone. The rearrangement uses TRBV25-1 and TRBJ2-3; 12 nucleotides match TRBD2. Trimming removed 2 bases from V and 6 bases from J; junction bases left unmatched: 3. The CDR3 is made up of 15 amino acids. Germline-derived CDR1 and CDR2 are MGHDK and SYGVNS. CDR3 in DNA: TGTGCCAGCAGTGAAGGACTAGCGGGGAAGGATACGCAGTATTTT. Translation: CASSEGLAGKDTQYF.

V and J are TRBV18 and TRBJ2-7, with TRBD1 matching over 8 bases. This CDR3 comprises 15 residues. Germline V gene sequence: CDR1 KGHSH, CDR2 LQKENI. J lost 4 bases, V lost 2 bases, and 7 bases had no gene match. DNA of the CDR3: TGTGCCAGCTCACCAGATCAGGGGGCCCAGTACGAGCAGTACTTC. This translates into CASSPDQGAQYEQYF. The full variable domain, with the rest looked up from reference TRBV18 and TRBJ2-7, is NAGVMQNPRHLVRRRGQEARLRCSPMKGHSHVYWYRQLPEEGLKFMVYLQKENIIDESGMPKERFSAEFPKEGPSILRIQQVVRGDSAAYFCASSPDQGAQYEQYFGPGTRLTVT.

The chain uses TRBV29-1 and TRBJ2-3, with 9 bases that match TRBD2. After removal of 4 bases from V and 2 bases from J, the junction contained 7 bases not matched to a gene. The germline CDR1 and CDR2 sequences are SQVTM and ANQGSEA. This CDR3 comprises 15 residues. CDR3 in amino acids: CSVGVGGGATDTQYF. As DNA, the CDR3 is TGCAGCGTTGGAGTCGGCGGGGGGGCCACAGATACGCAGTATTTT.

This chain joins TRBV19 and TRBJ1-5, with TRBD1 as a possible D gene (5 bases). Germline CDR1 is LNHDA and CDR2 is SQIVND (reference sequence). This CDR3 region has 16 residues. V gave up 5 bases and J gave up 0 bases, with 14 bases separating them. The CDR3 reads CASSARGLDSNQPQHF. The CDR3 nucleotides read TGTGCCAGTAGTGCTCGGGGACTTGATAGCAATCAGCCCCAGCATTTT.

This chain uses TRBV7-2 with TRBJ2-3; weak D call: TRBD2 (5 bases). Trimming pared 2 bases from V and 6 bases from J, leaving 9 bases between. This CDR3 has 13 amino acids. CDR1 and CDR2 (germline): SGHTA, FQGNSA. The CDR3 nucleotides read TGTGCCAGCAGCTTACTATCGGGGGATACGCAGTATTTT. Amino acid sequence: CASSLLSGDTQYF.

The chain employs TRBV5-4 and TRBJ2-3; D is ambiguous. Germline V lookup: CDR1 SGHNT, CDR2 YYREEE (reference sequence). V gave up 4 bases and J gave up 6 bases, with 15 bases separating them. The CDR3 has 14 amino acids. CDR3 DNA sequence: TGTGCCAGCAGCCCACAGAATTACATGGATACGCAGTATTTT. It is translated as CASSPQNYMDTQYF.

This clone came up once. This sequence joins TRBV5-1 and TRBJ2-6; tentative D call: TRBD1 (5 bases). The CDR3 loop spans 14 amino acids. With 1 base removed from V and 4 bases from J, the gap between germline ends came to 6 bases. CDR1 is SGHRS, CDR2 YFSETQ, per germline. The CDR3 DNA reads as TGCGCCAGCAGCTTGAGGACAGGGGCCAACGTCCTGACTTTC. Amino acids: CASSLRTGANVLTF.

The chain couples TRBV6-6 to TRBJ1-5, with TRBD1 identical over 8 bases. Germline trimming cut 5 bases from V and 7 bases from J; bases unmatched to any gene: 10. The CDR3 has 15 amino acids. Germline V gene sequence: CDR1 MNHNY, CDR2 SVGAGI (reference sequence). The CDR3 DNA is TGTGCCAGCAGTGCCGGACAGGGATTGGGACAGCCCCAGCATTTT. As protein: CASSAGQGLGQPQHF.